The 29 T cell receptor beta chains listed next were all sequenced from one sample in a study of T cell repertoires in cytomegalovirus infection. The antigens for these receptors are not known. TCRdb used MiXCR to reprocess the reads, holding one entry per CDR3 protein. The table has around 430,000 distinct CDR3 sequences, under 55% seen once; the top ten hold about two fifths. The sequences come from cultured PBMCs, collected from culture after CMV antigen stimulation. These receptors all come from a human donor in good health (CMV status not recorded). Some clones in this sample may be carry-over from other donors' samples.

The chain uses TRBV11-1 and TRBJ2-1; 12 bases map to TRBD2. This CDR3 is 18 amino acids long. The trim removed 4 bases at V and 2 bases at J, leaving 9 bases unmatched. Germline V gene data show CDR1 as SGHAT and CDR2 as FQDESV (reference sequence). CDR3 DNA: TGTGCCAGCAGCTCGCGGACTAGCGGGGTTCCTCCCTACAATGAGCAGTTCTTC. This codes for CASSSRTSGVPPYNEQFF.

V is TRBV5-4 and J is TRBJ2-3; maybe TRBD2 (6 bases). Germline-derived CDR1 and CDR2 are SGHNT and YYREEE (reference sequence). V was pared by 4 bases and J by 0 bases, with 15 bases between. The CDR3 consists of 16 residues. CDR3 in DNA: TGTGCCAGCAGCCCCGGAGGGAGCGGGAGCACAGATACGCAGTATTTT. This codes for CASSPGGSGSTDTQYF.

V is TRBV7-8 and J is TRBJ2-1; no clear D gene. CDR3 length: 14 amino acids. Trimming removed 5 bases from V and 4 bases from J, with 12 bases in between. Germline values: CDR1 SGHVS, CDR2 FQNEAQ. The CDR3, as DNA: TGTGCCAGCAGCCATAGCTGGGGATACAATGAGCAGTTCTTC. This sequence encodes CASSHSWGYNEQFF.

Note on this clonotype: This may be a read error, as it is one base from a much larger clone. V and J are TRBV7-3 and TRBJ1-3, with a possible D match to TRBD1 (5 bases). Germline assignment: CDR1 SGHTA and CDR2 FQGTGA. CDR3 size: 18 residues. V lost 7 bases, J lost 6 bases, and 28 bases lay in between. The CDR3 reads CASTTSVGGLQGENTIYF. DNA of the CDR3: TGTGCCAGCACCACCTCAGTGGGGGGACTCCAAGGGGAAAACACCATATATTTT.

The table lists this clonotype with a few counts. This chain uses TRBV28 with TRBJ2-7; 7 bases fit TRBD2. CDR3 length: 15 residues. Germline lookup yields CDR1 MDHEN and CDR2 SYDVKM. V gave up 5 bases and J gave up 5 bases; unmatched junction bases: 12. CDR3 loop: CASSNLLGLVNEQYF. The DNA for the CDR3 is TGTGCCAGCAGTAACCTTCTAGGACTAGTAAACGAGCAGTACTTC.

This clonotype has more than one count but fewer than ten. This chain connects TRBV6-1 to TRBJ2-5; D gene unclear. This CDR3 spans 17 amino acids. The V end was cut by 8 bases, the J end by 4 bases, with 26 bases between. The germline V gene encodes CDR1 MNHNS and CDR2 SASEGT. CDR3 residues: CASPLPASRSSLETQYF. The CDR3 nucleotides read TGTGCCAGCCCCCTCCCCGCCAGCCGGTCCTCTTTAGAGACCCAGTACTTC.

The chain has TRBV20-1 and TRBJ1-6; D gene uncertain. The germline V and J ends were trimmed by 2 bases and 10 bases, with 15 bases remaining between them. The germline V gene has CDR1 DFQATT and CDR2 SNEGSKA (reference sequence). The CDR3 is made up of 14 amino acids. CDR3 amino acids: CSARPPFYTSPLHF. The CDR3 bases are TGCAGTGCTAGACCCCCTTTCTACACCTCACCCCTCCACTTT.

This clonotype was recorded at least ten times. The chain combines TRBV12-3 or TRBV12-4 with TRBJ1-2; D might be TRBD1 (5 bases). V was trimmed by 4 bases and J by 8 bases, leaving 8 bases between them. The CDR3 is made up of 11 amino acids. The CDR3 reads CASSSSGGYTF. CDR3 in DNA: TGTGCCAGCAGTTCATCAGGGGGCTACACCTTC.

Regarding this clonotype: This could be a read error, since a much larger clone is one nucleotide away. The final CDR3 position lacks the conserved phenylalanine or tryptophan, pointing to a likely read error. The chain joins TRBV7-2 to TRBJ2-7; the D gene is possibly TRBD2 (5 bases). CDR1 SGHTA and CDR2 FQGNSA come from the germline V gene. V was clipped by 5 bases and J by 0 bases, with 11 bases between them. The CDR3 extends over 14 amino acids. The CDR3 DNA reads TGTGCCAGCAGCACAGCTGGGAGCTCCTACGAGCAGTACTTA. Protein product: CASSTAGSSYEQYL.

The chain links TRBV20-1 to TRBJ2-1; 10 positions agree with TRBD2. The CDR3 has 16 residues. Germline values: CDR1 DFQATT, CDR2 SNEGSKA (reference sequence). Trimming took 1 base from V and 2 from J; bases not matched to a gene: 5. The CDR3 nucleotides are TGCAGTGCTAGAGGAGGAGCGGGGGGGACCTACAATGAGCAGTTCTTC. As protein: CSARGGAGGTYNEQFF.

This clonotype was found a few times. CDR3 DNA sequence: TGTGCCAGCAGCCAAGATAGGGGGGCTGGGAGGACACAAATCGGTGAGCAGTTCTTC. This sequence encodes CASSQDRGAGRTQIGEQFF. V usage is TRBV4-2 and J usage is TRBJ2-1; D is tentatively TRBD1 or TRBD2 (6 bases each). Germline values: CDR1 LGHNA, CDR2 YNFKEQ. The germline V and J ends were trimmed by 0 bases and 9 bases, with 27 bases remaining between them. This CDR3 is built from 19 residues.

This clonotype was detected many times. The chain joins TRBV7-2 to TRBJ1-6; no definite D call. This CDR3 spans 16 amino acids. V was cut by 5 bases and J by 9 bases, with 20 bases left in between. Per germline, CDR1 SGHTA and CDR2 FQGNSA. The CDR3 here is CASSLSHAAAGSPLHF. CDR3 in DNA: TGTGCCAGCAGCCTATCACACGCCGCGGCTGGTTCACCCCTCCACTTT.

The chain links TRBV10-3 to TRBJ2-7; D might be TRBD1 (5 bases). The CDR3 runs to 13 residues. Germline V gives CDR1 ENHRY, CDR2 SYGVKD. The ends were cut back, 6 bases at V and 0 bases at J, with 9 bases in the middle. The CDR3 loop reads CAISQGISYEQYF. For the CDR3, the DNA is TGTGCCATCAGCCAGGGAATCTCCTACGAGCAGTACTTC.

This clonotype was detected a few times. The rearrangement joins TRBV27 to TRBJ2-5; the match to TRBD1 covers 10 bases. Per germline, CDR1 MNHEY and CDR2 SMNVEV (reference sequence). After removal of 4 bases from V and 3 bases from J, the junction contained 8 bases not matched to a gene. The CDR3 runs to 16 residues. Written as DNA, the CDR3 is TGTGCCAGCAGTTACCGACAGGGGGCCGCAGAAGAGACCCAGTACTTC. Amino acids: CASSYRQGAAEETQYF.

This clonotype was seen more than once but under ten times. The chain couples TRBV7-2 to TRBJ2-7, with a possible D match to TRBD2 (5 bases). The V gene's germline CDR1 is SGHTA and CDR2 FQGNSA. The V and J ends lost 3 bases and 4 bases respectively, with 16 bases between them. The CDR3 is 15 amino acids. CDR3: CASSFVERSHYEQYF. CDR3 coding DNA: TGTGCCAGCAGCTTTGTCGAGCGGTCCCATTACGAGCAGTACTTC. Drawing the rest from reference TRBV7-2 and TRBJ2-7, the complete variable domain is GAGVSQSPSNKVTEKGKDVELRCDPISGHTALYWYRQSLGQGLEFLIYFQGNSAPDKSGLPSDRFSAERTGGSVSTLTIQRTQQEDSAVYLCASSFVERSHYEQYFGPGTRLTVT.

Only a few counts were recorded for this clonotype. The chain carries TRBV6-2 or TRBV6-3 and TRBJ2-7; D may be TRBD1 or TRBD2 (5 bases each). This CDR3 comprises 14 residues. The germline V and J ends were trimmed by 2 bases and 2 bases, with 10 bases remaining between them. The germline CDR1 and CDR2 sequences are MNHEY and SVGEGT. The CDR3 region is CASSYEGLTYEQYF. In nucleotides, the CDR3 is TGTGCCAGCAGTTACGAGGGGTTAACCTACGAGCAGTACTTC.

This sequence joins TRBV7-6 and TRBJ1-2; D uncertain. The length of the CDR3 is 15 residues. The V end was cut by 5 bases, the J end by 4 bases, with 17 bases between. Germline V gene sequence: CDR1 SGHVS, CDR2 FNYEAQ. DNA of the CDR3: TGTGCCAGCAGCCCTGAGGGCCTCGATATCTATGGCTACACCTTC. As protein: CASSPEGLDIYGYTF.

This clonotype was seen a few times. The chain joins TRBV7-8 to TRBJ2-7; the match to TRBD1 covers 8 bases. Trimming took 5 bases from V and 5 from J; bases not matched to a gene: 14. The CDR3 loop spans 16 amino acids. Germline V lookup: CDR1 SGHVS, CDR2 FQNEAQ. In nucleotides, the CDR3 is TGTGCCAGCAGCCCCCGCGACAGGGGAGGTTTCCACGAGCAGTACTTC. Encoded protein: CASSPRDRGGFHEQYF.

The rearrangement uses TRBV12-3 or TRBV12-4 and TRBJ2-3, with D unresolved. The CDR3 covers 15 residues. Trimming stripped 7 bases from V and 7 bases from J, with 21 bases between. The CDR3 DNA sequence: TGTGCCAGCACCCTCCCCGGCCTCCCAAGGAATACGCAGTATTTT. It specifies CASTLPGLPRNTQYF.

This clonotype occurred once. The chain employs TRBV2 and TRBJ2-1; 16 bases agree with TRBD2. The CDR3 is 15 amino acids. CDR1 SNHLY and CDR2 FYNNEI come from the germline V gene. The junction had 3 bases not matched to a gene; V was cut back by 4 bases and J by 9 bases. CDR3 in DNA: TGTGCCAGCAGTGCGGGACTAGCGGGGGGGGGTGAGCAGTTCTTC. Its translation is CASSAGLAGGGEQFF. Together with reference TRBV2 and TRBJ2-1, the CDR3 gives the full variable domain: EPEVTQTPSHQVTQMGQEVILRCVPISNHLYFYWYRQILGQKVEFLVSFYNNEISEKSEIFDDQFSVERPDGSNFTLKIRSTKLEDSAMYFCASSAGLAGGGEQFFGPGTRLTVL.

The chain combines TRBV7-8 with TRBJ1-4; D remains unclear. Germline assignment: CDR1 SGHVS and CDR2 FQNEAQ. With 5 bases removed from V and 7 bases from J, the gap between germline ends came to 23 bases. CDR3 length: 17 amino acids. Here the CDR3 DNA reads TGTGCCAGCAGCAAGTCTTCCACTATTTCAGTGTTTGAAAAACTGTTTTTT. Its translation is CASSKSSTISVFEKLFF.

A note on this clonotype: An end of the junction does not agree with germline; a read error may underlie this. The chain has TRBV7-2 and TRBJ2-1; TRBD2 agrees at 7 bases. CDR3 length: 16 residues. In germline, CDR1 is SGHTA, CDR2 FQGNSA. The CDR3 sequence: CASSPVIGRGFNGQFF. The CDR3 coding sequence is TGTGCCAGCAGCCCCGTCATAGGGCGGGGGTTTAATGGGCAGTTCTTC.

Many counts were recorded for this clonotype. This sequence joins TRBV7-2 and TRBJ2-7, with TRBD1 as a possible D gene (6 bases). V gave up 1 base and J gave up 6 bases, with 13 bases separating them. CDR1 and CDR2 from the germline V gene are SGHTA and FQGNSA. This CDR3 contains 14 residues. CDR3 residues: CASSLVQGGFEQYF. The CDR3 DNA reads TGTGCCAGCAGCTTAGTACAGGGCGGCTTCGAGCAGTACTTC. The whole variable domain, remainder taken from reference TRBV7-2 and TRBJ2-7, is GAGVSQSPSNKVTEKGKDVELRCDPISGHTALYWYRQSLGQGLEFLIYFQGNSAPDKSGLPSDRFSAERTGGSVSTLTIQRTQQEDSAVYLCASSLVQGGFEQYFGPGTRLTVT.

This clonotype occurred a few times. This sequence joins TRBV7-2 and TRBJ2-1; 8 bases align to TRBD2. The germline gives CDR1 SGHTA, CDR2 FQGNSA. This CDR3 comprises 14 residues. After removal of 3 bases from V and 8 bases from J, the junction contained 6 bases not matched to a gene. The CDR3: CASSFGLAPDEQFF. The CDR3 region has the DNA TGTGCCAGCAGCTTCGGACTAGCTCCCGATGAGCAGTTCTTC.

This clonotype occurred once. This rearrangement joins TRBV7-6 to TRBJ2-3, with TRBD1 matching 8 bases. The trim removed 1 base at V and 5 bases at J, leaving 2 bases unmatched. The length of the CDR3 is 14 residues. Germline loops: CDR1 SGHVS, CDR2 FNYEAQ. The DNA for the CDR3 is TGTGCCAGCAGCTTAGGGACAGGGTTAGATACGCAGTATTTT. It is translated as CASSLGTGLDTQYF. The variable domain in full, completed from reference TRBV7-6 and TRBJ2-3, reads GAGVSQSPRYKVTKRGQDVALRCDPISGHVSLYWYRQALGQGPEFLTYFNYEAQQDKSGLPNDRFSAERPEGSISTLTIQRTEQRDSAMYRCASSLGTGLDTQYFGPGTRLTVL.

This sequence joins TRBV12-3 or TRBV12-4 and TRBJ2-3; D may correspond to TRBD1 or TRBD2 (5 bases each). CDR3 length equals 16 residues. Between the trimmed V and J ends, which lost 6 bases and 4 bases, there was a span of 20 bases. CDR3 loop: CASSSRMRGGPDTQYF. Written as DNA, the CDR3 is TGTGCCAGCAGCTCCAGGATGAGGGGCGGTCCAGATACGCAGTATTTT.

The J gene is TRBJ1-4, the V gene TRBV7-8, with 7 nucleotides matching TRBD1. V gave up 0 bases and J gave up 7 bases; unmatched junction bases: 5. Germline values: CDR1 SGHVS, CDR2 FQNEAQ. This CDR3 has 15 residues. The CDR3 protein is CASSLAQGGGEKLFF. The CDR3, as DNA: TGTGCCAGCAGCTTAGCGCAGGGGGGAGGTGAAAAACTGTTTTTT.

This chain joins TRBV19 and TRBJ1-5, with D hard to call. Trimming took 4 bases from V and 4 from J, leaving 11 bases between them. The CDR3 is made up of 14 amino acids. The germline V gene encodes CDR1 LNHDA and CDR2 SQIVND (reference sequence). DNA of the CDR3: TGTGCCAGTAGTAAGCCCCGGCGGAATCAGCCCCAGCATTTT. This translates into CASSKPRRNQPQHF.

The J gene is TRBJ1-2, the V gene TRBV6-6; 7 bases are shared with TRBD1. V gave up 2 bases and J gave up 3 bases; unmatched junction bases: 6. Germline CDR1 reads MNHNY; CDR2 reads SVGAGI (reference sequence). CDR3 size: 15 residues. The CDR3 here is CASSYGRTGDYGYTF. The CDR3 DNA sequence: TGTGCCAGCAGTTACGGTCGGACAGGCGACTATGGCTACACCTTC.